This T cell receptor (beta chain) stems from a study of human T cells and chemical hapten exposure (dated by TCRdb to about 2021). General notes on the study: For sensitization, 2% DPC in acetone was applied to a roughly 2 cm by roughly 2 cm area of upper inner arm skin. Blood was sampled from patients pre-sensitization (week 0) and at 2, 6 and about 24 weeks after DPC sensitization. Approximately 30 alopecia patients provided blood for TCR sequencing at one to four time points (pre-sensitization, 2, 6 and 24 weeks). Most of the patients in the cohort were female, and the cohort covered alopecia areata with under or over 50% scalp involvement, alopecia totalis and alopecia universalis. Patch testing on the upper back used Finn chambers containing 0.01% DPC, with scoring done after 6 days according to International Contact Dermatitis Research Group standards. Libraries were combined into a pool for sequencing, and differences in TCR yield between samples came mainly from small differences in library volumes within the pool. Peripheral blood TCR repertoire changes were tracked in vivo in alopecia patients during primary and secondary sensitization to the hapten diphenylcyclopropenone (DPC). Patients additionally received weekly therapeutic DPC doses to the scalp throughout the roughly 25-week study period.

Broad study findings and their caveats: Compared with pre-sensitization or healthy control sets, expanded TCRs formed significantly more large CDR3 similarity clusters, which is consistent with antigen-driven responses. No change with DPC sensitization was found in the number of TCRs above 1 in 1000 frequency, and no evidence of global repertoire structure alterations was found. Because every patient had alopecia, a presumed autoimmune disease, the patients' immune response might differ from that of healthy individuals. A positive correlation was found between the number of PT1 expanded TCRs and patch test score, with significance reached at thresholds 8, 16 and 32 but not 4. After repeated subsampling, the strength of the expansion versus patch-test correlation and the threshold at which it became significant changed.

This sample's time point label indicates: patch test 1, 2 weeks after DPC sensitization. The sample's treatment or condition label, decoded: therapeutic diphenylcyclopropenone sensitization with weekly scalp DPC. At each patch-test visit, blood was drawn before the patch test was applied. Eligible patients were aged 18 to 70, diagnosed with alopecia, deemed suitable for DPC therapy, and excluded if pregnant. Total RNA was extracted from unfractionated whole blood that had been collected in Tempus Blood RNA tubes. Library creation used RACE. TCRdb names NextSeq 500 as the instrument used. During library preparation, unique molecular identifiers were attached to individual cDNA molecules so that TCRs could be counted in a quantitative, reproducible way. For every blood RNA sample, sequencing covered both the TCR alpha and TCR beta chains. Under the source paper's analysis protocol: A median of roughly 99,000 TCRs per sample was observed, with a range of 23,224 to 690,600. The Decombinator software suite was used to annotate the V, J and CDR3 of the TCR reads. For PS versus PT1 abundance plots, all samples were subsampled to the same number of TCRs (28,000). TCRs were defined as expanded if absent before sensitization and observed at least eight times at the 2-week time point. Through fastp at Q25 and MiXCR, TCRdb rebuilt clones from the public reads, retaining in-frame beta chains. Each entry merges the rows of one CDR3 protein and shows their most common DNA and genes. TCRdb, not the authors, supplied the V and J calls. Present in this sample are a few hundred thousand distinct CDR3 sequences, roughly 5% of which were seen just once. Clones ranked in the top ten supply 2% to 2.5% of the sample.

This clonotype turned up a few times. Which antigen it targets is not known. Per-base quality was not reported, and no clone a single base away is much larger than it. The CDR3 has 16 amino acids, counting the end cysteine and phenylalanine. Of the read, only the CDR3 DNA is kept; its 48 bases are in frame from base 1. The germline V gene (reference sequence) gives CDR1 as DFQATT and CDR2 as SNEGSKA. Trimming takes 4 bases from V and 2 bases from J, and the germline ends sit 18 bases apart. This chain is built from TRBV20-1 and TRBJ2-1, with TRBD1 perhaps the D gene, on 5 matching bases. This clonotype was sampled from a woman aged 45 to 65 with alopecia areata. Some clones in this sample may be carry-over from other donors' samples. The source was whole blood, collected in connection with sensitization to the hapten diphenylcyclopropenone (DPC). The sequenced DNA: TGCAGTGCTAACCCCGGAGAAGGGGTCGCCTACAATGAGCAGTTCTTC. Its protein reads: CSANPGEGVAYNEQFF.